The 30 T cell receptor beta chains given below trace back to one sample, sequenced in a study of CD8+CD57+ T cells in acquired aplastic anemia. Genomic DNA templated the TCR beta VDJ and CDR3 profiling. TCRdb re-called the reads with MiXCR, one entry per CDR3 protein. Of fewer than 200,000 distinct CDR3 sequences in the sample, 70% to 75% were seen once. It was patients with CD8+CD57+ cell expansion by flow cytometry who were chosen for sequencing. The specimen was sorted CD4+, CD8+, or CD8+CD57+ T cells (not recorded which) from PBMCs. The receptors stem from a human donor with aplastic anemia.

This chain uses TRBV29-1 with TRBJ1-1; D gene unclear. V was pared by 2 bases and J by 6 bases, with 7 bases between. The CDR3 runs 11 residues. Germline V gene data show CDR1 as SQVTM and CDR2 as ANQGSEA. CDR3 residues: CSVESLAEAFF. CDR3 DNA: TGCAGCGTTGAAAGTTTGGCTGAAGCTTTCTTT.

The rearrangement joins TRBV20-1 to TRBJ2-2, with D uncertain. The germline CDR1 and CDR2 sequences are DFQATT and SNEGSKA (reference sequence). The CDR3 extends over 15 amino acids. Trimming took 1 base from V and 5 from J, leaving 14 bases between them. CDR3 in amino acids: CSARVGPLRTGELFF. CDR3 in DNA: TGCAGTGCTAGAGTAGGTCCACTTAGGACCGGGGAGCTGTTTTTT.

This clonotype came up a few times. The rearrangement uses TRBV20-1 and TRBJ2-1, with D perhaps matching TRBD2 (6 bases). This CDR3 comprises 15 residues. Trimming removed 5 bases from V and 1 base from J, with 15 bases in between. The germline V gene encodes CDR1 DFQATT and CDR2 SNEGSKA (reference sequence). DNA for the CDR3: TGCAGTGCTTCCCTCCGGGCGGGGTCCTACAATGAGCAGTTCTTC. Its protein product is CSASLRAGSYNEQFF.

This clonotype turned up a few times. This chain joins TRBV24-1 and TRBJ2-5; D call uncertain. Germline loops: CDR1 KGHDR, CDR2 SFDVKD. CDR3 length: 12 amino acids. V gave up 2 bases and J gave up 1 base, with 1 base separating them. CDR3 bases: TGTGCCACCAGTGATTCCCAAGAGACCCAGTACTTC. Amino acids: CATSDSQETQYF.

The rearrangement uses TRBV7-9 and TRBJ1-1; 9 bases match TRBD1. Germline V gene sequence: CDR1 SEHNR, CDR2 FQNEAQ (reference sequence). V lost 10 bases and J lost 4; bases outside the gene matches: 4. This CDR3 comprises 12 residues. Here the CDR3 DNA reads TGTGCCAACAAGACAGGGGGCACTGAAGCTTTCTTT. Its translation: CANKTGGTEAFF.

This sequence joins TRBV6-5 and TRBJ2-3, with a weak D call TRBD2 (5 bases). CDR1 MNHEY and CDR2 SVGAGI come from the germline V gene. This CDR3 contains 12 residues. V lost 8 bases and J 2 bases, leaving 8 bases between the germline ends. Written as DNA, the CDR3 is TGTGCCAGCTCCCGGGACACAGATACGCAGTATTTT. This translates into CASSRDTDTQYF.

In this sample, this clonotype turned up a few times. The V and J genes are TRBV7-9 and TRBJ1-6, with D possibly matching TRBD1 (5 bases). CDR3 length: 14 amino acids. The ends were cut back, 0 bases at V and 5 bases at J, with 5 bases in the middle. From germline, CDR1 is SEHNR and CDR2 FQNEAQ (reference sequence). The CDR3 DNA reads as TGTGCCAGCAGCTTAGCAGGGGATAATTCACCCCTCCACTTT. Protein sequence: CASSLAGDNSPLHF.

The chain links TRBV5-8 to TRBJ2-3, with 7 positions matching TRBD1. The CDR3 has 16 residues. With 4 bases clipped from V and 0 bases from J, the junction kept 8 bases outside the gene matches. Germline values: CDR1 SGHTS, CDR2 YDEGEE. The CDR3 sequence is CASSEPGQISTDTQYF. CDR3 nucleotides: TGTGCCAGCAGCGAACCGGGACAGATTAGCACAGATACGCAGTATTTT.

The J gene is TRBJ2-7, the V gene TRBV9; TRBD1 might be the D (8 bases). The germline CDR1 and CDR2 sequences are SGDLS and YYNGEE. V lost 3 bases and J lost 5, with 15 bases in between. The CDR3 length is 14 residues. The CDR3: CASSAFTGGDEQYF. In DNA, the CDR3 is TGTGCCAGCAGCGCCTTCACAGGGGGGGACGAGCAGTACTTC.

In its sample, this clonotype was seen once. For the CDR3, the DNA is TGTGCCAGCAGTGCGACAGGGACCTACGAGCAGTACTTC. Protein product: CASSATGTYEQYF. The chain links TRBV12-3 or TRBV12-4 to TRBJ2-7; 7 positions agree with TRBD1. The V and J ends lost 5 bases and 2 bases, in that order; junction bases with no gene match: 3. CDR3 length: 13 amino acids.

The CDR3 coding sequence is TGCAGTGCTAGAGACCCAGAGGGCGGGGGTGGCAATGAGCAGTTCTTC. Its translation is CSARDPEGGGGNEQFF. The chain joins TRBV20-1 to TRBJ2-1; 7 nucleotides agree with TRBD2. Germline lookup yields CDR1 DFQATT and CDR2 SNEGSKA (reference sequence). V was clipped by 0 bases and J by 6 bases; unmatched bases: 11. This CDR3 is built from 16 residues.

This clonotype was seen a few times. The CDR3 loop reads CASSEARLNTEAFF. For the CDR3, the DNA is TGCGCCAGCAGTGAGGCCAGGTTGAACACTGAAGCTTTCTTT. This chain joins TRBV10-2 and TRBJ1-1; no firm D call. This CDR3 has 14 residues. From germline, CDR1 is WSHSY and CDR2 SAAADI. Between the trimmed V and J ends, which lost 2 bases and 0 bases, there was a span of 7 bases.

This clonotype was detected only a few times. The J gene is TRBJ1-5, the V gene TRBV29-1, with D hard to call. Germline CDR1 is SQVTM and CDR2 is ANQGSEA. The CDR3 sequence is 14 residues long. The ends were cut back, 5 bases at V and 0 bases at J, with 11 bases in the middle. CDR3 protein: CSVTDGNSNQPQHF. In nucleotides, the CDR3 is TGCAGCGTTACCGACGGTAATAGCAATCAGCCCCAGCATTTT.

In this sample, this clonotype turned up many times. This chain uses TRBV15 with TRBJ1-4; D not certain. Per the germline V gene, CDR1 is LNHNV and CDR2 is YYDKDF (reference sequence). The CDR3 runs to 16 residues. V dropped 0 bases and J dropped 6 bases, with 14 bases sitting between them. The CDR3 DNA sequence: TGTGCCACCAGCAGAGATAGGGAACAGCGGGATGAAAAACTGTTTTTT. It encodes CATSRDREQRDEKLFF.

This clonotype turned up a few times. The chain links TRBV15 to TRBJ2-7; a weak D match, TRBD2 (6 bases). The CDR3 contains 14 residues. Germline V gives CDR1 LNHNV, CDR2 YYDKDF (reference sequence). The V and J ends lost 0 bases and 4 bases respectively, with 10 bases between them. CDR3 bases: TGTGCCACCAGCAGAGAAGATGGGGGGTACGAGCAGTACTTC. Residues: CATSREDGGYEQYF.

Regarding this clonotype: Its ends do not fully match the called genes, so a read error is possible. This sequence joins TRBV7-7 and TRBJ2-3; the D gene is possibly TRBD2 (5 bases). The CDR3 loop spans 14 amino acids. CDR1 is SSHAT and CDR2 is FNYEAQ in the germline V gene (reference sequence). The CDR3 is CASSADSREGTQYF. The CDR3 DNA reads as TGTGCTAGCAGCGCCGACTCGCGCGAGGGAACGCAGTATTTT.

The chain links TRBV7-9 to TRBJ2-5; no firm D call. The V gene's germline CDR1 is SEHNR and CDR2 FQNEAQ (reference sequence). V lost 5 bases and J 2 bases, leaving 18 bases between the germline ends. The CDR3 sequence is 16 residues long. CDR3 DNA: TGTGCCAGCAGCCCCGAACCCCTCTCAGCGCAAGAGACCCAGTACTTC. It yields the protein CASSPEPLSAQETQYF.

The gene calls are TRBV24-1 and TRBJ1-1; D is unresolved. Germline V gives CDR1 KGHDR, CDR2 SFDVKD. Trimming left V 8 bases short and J 0 bases short, with 9 bases between. The length of the CDR3 is 13 residues. This chain's CDR3 is CATTEGVNTEAFF. CDR3 coding DNA: TGTGCCACCACCGAGGGCGTGAACACTGAAGCTTTCTTT.

This clonotype was seen just once. V is TRBV6-6 and J is TRBJ2-6; D perhaps matches TRBD2 (6 bases). Trimming stripped 2 bases from V and 8 bases from J, with 13 bases between. Germline CDR1 reads MNHNY; CDR2 reads SVGAGI (reference sequence). CDR3 length equals 15 residues. The CDR3 loop reads CASSYGGSGTNVLTF. For the CDR3, the DNA is TGTGCCAGCAGTTACGGGGGGTCCGGGACCAACGTCCTGACTTTC.

This clonotype was recorded once. This chain joins TRBV2 and TRBJ1-2; D possibly corresponds to TRBD1 (5 bases). V lost 5 bases and J lost 4, with 11 bases in between. The CDR3 contains 13 residues. The germline V gene encodes CDR1 SNHLY and CDR2 FYNNEI. CDR3 nucleotide sequence: TGTGCCAGCAGTCGGGGACTAGCCTATGGCTACACCTTC. Translated: CASSRGLAYGYTF.

The chain is built from TRBV12-3 or TRBV12-4 and TRBJ2-1; 7 bases fit TRBD1. V trimming: 3 bases; J trimming: 13 bases; junction bases outside the gene matches: 6. This CDR3 has 12 residues. In DNA form, the CDR3 reads TGTGCCAGCAGTTTTGACAGGGCGACCCAGTTCTTC. It translates to CASSFDRATQFF.

The V gene is TRBV19, the J gene TRBJ1-1; 7 bases are shared with TRBD1. This CDR3 contains 14 residues. Germline trimming cut 6 bases from V and 4 bases from J; bases unmatched to any gene: 8. Looked up from germline, CDR1 is LNHDA and CDR2 is SQIVND (reference sequence). In nucleotides, the CDR3 is TGTGCCAGTAGACTTGACAGGGAGGTCACTGAAGCTTTCTTT. Amino acid sequence: CASRLDREVTEAFF.

V and J are TRBV20-1 and TRBJ1-3; the D is unclear. Germline CDR1 is DFQATT and CDR2 is SNEGSKA (reference sequence). The CDR3 is 15 amino acids. The V and J ends lost 2 bases and 0 bases respectively, with 11 bases between them. The CDR3 spells CSARPAGNSGNTIYF. The CDR3 bases are TGCAGTGCTAGACCTGCGGGGAACTCTGGAAACACCATATATTTT.

The chain couples TRBV6-4 to TRBJ2-2; a possible D gene is TRBD2 (6 bases). CDR1 is MRHNA, CDR2 SNTAGT, per germline. Trimming pared 6 bases from V and 6 bases from J, leaving 14 bases between. The CDR3 contains 14 residues. CDR3 amino acids: CASSARGEAGELFF. In nucleotides, the CDR3 is TGTGCCAGCAGCGCCCGCGGGGAAGCCGGGGAGCTGTTTTTT.

This clonotype was counted between two and nine times. CDR3 loop: CASSATSVRYEQYF. The CDR3 coding sequence is TGTGCCAGCTCAGCGACTAGCGTTAGGTACGAGCAGTACTTC. The gene calls are TRBV18 and TRBJ2-7, with TRBD2 matching over 8 bases. Germline V gene data show CDR1 as KGHSH and CDR2 as LQKENI. V lost 5 bases, J lost 4 bases, and 7 bases stayed unmatched. The CDR3 has 14 amino acids.

J is TRBJ2-1 and V is TRBV20-1; no clear D gene. The CDR3 sequence is 13 residues long. From germline, CDR1 is DFQATT and CDR2 SNEGSKA (reference sequence). V dropped 0 bases and J dropped 8 bases, with 11 bases sitting between them. CDR3 in DNA: TGCAGTGCTAGAGATACCGTCCCATATGAGCAGTTCTTC. Protein sequence: CSARDTVPYEQFF.

V and J are TRBV3-1 and TRBJ2-7; 10 positions match TRBD1. The CDR3 runs to 16 residues. Germline V gene sequence: CDR1 LGHDT, CDR2 YNNKEL (reference sequence). The V and J ends lost 8 bases and 4 bases, in that order; junction bases with no gene match: 14. CDR3: CASPGQGGTQRYEQYF. In DNA form, the CDR3 reads TGTGCCAGCCCCGGACAGGGGGGAACTCAGCGGTACGAGCAGTACTTC.

The rearrangement joins TRBV7-2 to TRBJ2-4, with D perhaps assigned TRBD1 or TRBD2 (5 bases each). The CDR3 length is 18 residues. Germline V CDR1 and CDR2: SGHTA, FQGNSA. Trimming pared 7 bases from V and 0 bases from J, leaving 22 bases between. Written as DNA, the CDR3 is TGTGCCAGCACCACTTTGGGGGTAGGGCCCTTAGCCAAAAACATTCAGTACTTC. Protein sequence: CASTTLGVGPLAKNIQYF.

This rearrangement joins TRBV12-3 or TRBV12-4 to TRBJ2-1, with D tentatively TRBD1 (5 bases). The V end was cut by 7 bases, the J end by 3 bases, with 13 bases between. CDR3 length: 14 residues. The CDR3 nucleotides are TGTGCCAGCACCAATCCCGACAGCTACAATGAGCAGTTCTTC. It specifies CASTNPDSYNEQFF.

Concerning this clonotype: Relative to the germline gene, one junction end is altered; a read error may explain this. V gene TRBV20-1 combines with J gene TRBJ1-5; D might be TRBD1 (6 bases). The V gene's germline CDR1 is DFQATT and CDR2 SNEGSKA (reference sequence). The CDR3 spans 13 residues. The CDR3: CSARTGNNHPQHF. CDR3 DNA: TGCAGTGCTAGAACAGGGAACAATCATCCCCAGCATTTT.